These 17 T cell receptor beta chains share one sample of origin, sequenced in a study of blood T cell repertoires in COVID-19. Method: immunoSEQ multiplex PCR; TCRdb's copy keeps in-frame clones and lacks some. This sample carries about 110,000 clones, 70% to 85% of them seen once, and the ten largest clones take less than 2%. Sequencing used peripheral blood. These receptors all stem from a woman in her forties with acute or convalescent COVID-19.

This clone was recorded only once. The chain has TRBV5-1 and TRBJ2-5; no clear D gene. Germline values: CDR1 SGHRS, CDR2 YFSETQ. Deletions cut 1 base from V and 2 bases from J, with 6 bases between. The CDR3 has 13 residues. The CDR3 reads CASSLSHQETQYF. The CDR3 bases are TGCGCCAGCAGCTTGAGCCATCAAGAGACCCAGTACTTC.

In DNA, the CDR3 is TGTGCCAGCAGCTTAAAGGGGGACCAGCCCCAGCATTTT. Its translation is CASSLKGDQPQHF. The chain couples TRBV7-2 to TRBJ1-5, with D possibly being TRBD1 (6 bases). CDR3 length equals 13 residues. V shed 2 bases and J shed 7 bases, with 9 bases lying between them. Germline-derived CDR1 and CDR2 are SGHTA and FQGNSA.

V usage is TRBV3-1 (or the pseudogene TRBV3-2) and J usage is TRBJ1-2, with 9 nucleotides matching TRBD1. V trimming: 2 bases; J trimming: 8 bases; junction bases outside the gene matches: 9. The CDR3 loop spans 15 amino acids. Germline V CDR1 and CDR2: LGHDT, YNNKEL (reference sequence). The DNA for the CDR3 is TGTGCCAGCAGCCAACGGGACAGGGAAAGGGGGGGCTACACCTTC. This translates into CASSQRDRERGGYTF.

J is TRBJ2-1 and V is TRBV5-1; perhaps TRBD1 as D (6 bases). V gave up 5 bases and J gave up 7 bases, with 19 bases separating them. This CDR3 is 15 amino acids long. Germline V gives CDR1 SGHRS, CDR2 YFSETQ. DNA of the CDR3: TGCGCCAGCAGTCGAGGGGGAGAGTTGTTGAATGAGCAGTTCTTC. It specifies CASSRGGELLNEQFF.

This clone was detected a few times. The V gene is TRBV12-3 or TRBV12-4, the J gene TRBJ2-2; D gene unclear. The CDR3 has 13 amino acids. Trimming left V 7 bases short and J 5 bases short, with 11 bases between. This CDR3 reads CASTPTETGELFF. As DNA, the CDR3 is TGTGCCAGCACCCCTACAGAAACCGGGGAGCTGTTTTTT.

The CDR3 DNA follows: TGCGCCAGCAGCCCACAGGGCCGGGTCACTGAAGCTTTCTTT. Protein: CASSPQGRVTEAFF. The V and J genes are TRBV5-1 and TRBJ1-1; D might be TRBD1 (6 bases). Looked up from germline, CDR1 is SGHRS and CDR2 is YFSETQ. The CDR3 is made up of 14 amino acids. V shed 4 bases and J shed 4 bases, with 14 bases lying between them. Full variable domain (outside the CDR3, taken from reference TRBV5-1 and TRBJ1-1): KAGVTQTPRYLIKTRGQQVTLSCSPISGHRSVSWYQQTPGQGLQFLFEYFSETQRNKGNFPGRFSGRQFSNSRSEMNVSTLELGDSALYLCASSPQGRVTEAFFGQGTRLTVV.

This clone was seen a few times. This chain uses TRBV7-2 with TRBJ1-5; 7 bases align to TRBD1. V was pared by 6 bases and J by 6 bases, with 8 bases of the junction left unmatched. The CDR3 covers 14 residues. Germline-derived CDR1 and CDR2 are SGHTA and FQGNSA. The CDR3 DNA is TGTGCCAGCAGTCGAGGGGGCGCGGGTCAGCCCCAGCATTTT. Its translation is CASSRGGAGQPQHF.

The chain couples TRBV28 to TRBJ2-7; D possibly corresponds to TRBD1 (5 bases). Per the germline V gene, CDR1 is MDHEN and CDR2 is SYDVKM. The CDR3 consists of 14 residues. The V end was cut by 5 bases, the J end by 0 bases, with 11 bases between. CDR3 sequence reads: CASSTPGYSYEQYF. DNA for the CDR3: TGTGCCAGCAGTACCCCAGGGTACTCCTACGAGCAGTACTTC.

This clone has only a few counts. J is TRBJ2-3 and V is TRBV3-1 (or the pseudogene TRBV3-2); 9 positions match TRBD2. The CDR3 loop spans 13 amino acids. Germline CDR1 and CDR2: LGHDT and YNNKEL (reference sequence). V shed 1 base and J 8 bases; nucleotides not matched to a gene: 1. The DNA for the CDR3 is TGTGCCAGCAGCCAAGGGACTAGCGTTACGCAGTATTTT. Its protein is CASSQGTSVTQYF.

The gene calls are TRBV2 and TRBJ2-1; maybe TRBD1 (5 bases). The germline V and J ends were trimmed by 5 bases and 8 bases, with 13 bases remaining between them. CDR3 length: 13 residues. Germline loops: CDR1 SNHLY, CDR2 FYNNEI. The CDR3: CASSRRQSDEQFF. The CDR3 region has the DNA TGTGCCAGCAGTCGAAGACAGAGCGATGAGCAGTTCTTC.

This clone has only one observation. The chain carries TRBV7-2 and TRBJ2-5, with TRBD2 matching over 13 bases. The CDR3 runs to 17 residues. V shed 3 bases and J 5 bases; nucleotides not matched to a gene: 9. Germline CDR1 and CDR2: SGHTA and FQGNSA. CDR3 sequence: CASSLGRLAGGLETQYF. The CDR3 bases are TGTGCCAGCAGCTTGGGGAGACTAGCGGGGGGTTTGGAGACCCAGTACTTC. Based on the CDR3 plus reference TRBV7-2 and TRBJ2-5, the full variable domain is GAGVSQSPSNKVTEKGKDVELRCDPISGHTALYWYRQSLGQGLEFLIYFQGNSAPDKSGLPSDRFSAERTGGSVSTLTIQRTQQEDSAVYLCASSLGRLAGGLETQYFGPGTRLLVL.

The V gene is TRBV14, the J gene TRBJ2-7; the match to TRBD2 covers 9 bases. The V gene end was trimmed by 4 bases and the J gene end by 5 bases; junction bases not matched to a gene: 9. From germline, CDR1 is SGHDN and CDR2 FVKESK. The CDR3 runs to 15 residues. Here the CDR3 DNA reads TGTGCCAGCAGCCGTAATAGCGGGGGTTGGAACGAGCAGTACTTC. Its translation: CASSRNSGGWNEQYF.

The rearrangement joins TRBV6-5 to TRBJ1-1, with TRBD1 identical over 7 bases. Germline V gene sequence: CDR1 MNHEY, CDR2 SVGAGI. The ends lost 6 bases at V and 1 base at J; junction bases unmatched: 5. This CDR3 spans 14 amino acids. CDR3 DNA sequence: TGTGCCAGCAGAACCGGGACAGCGAACACTGAAGCTTTCTTT. It encodes CASRTGTANTEAFF.

This clone was recorded many times. The chain is built from TRBV7-9 and TRBJ1-2; 7 positions match TRBD1. This CDR3 has 15 residues. CDR1 and CDR2 (germline): SEHNR, FQNEAQ (reference sequence). The V segment lost 5 bases and the J segment 4 bases; nucleotides outside the gene matches: 10. The CDR3 coding sequence is TGTGCCAGCAGCCGCGGGGACAGTTGGGGCTATGGCTACACCTTC. Residues: CASSRGDSWGYGYTF.

V is TRBV3-1 (or the pseudogene TRBV3-2) and J is TRBJ1-1; D unclear. CDR3 length: 14 amino acids. Per the germline V gene, CDR1 is LGHDT and CDR2 is YNNKEL (reference sequence). The V end was cut by 5 bases, the J end by 4 bases, with 14 bases between. Written as DNA, the CDR3 is TGTGCCAGCAGCGAGAATGGGCCCGGCACTGAAGCTTTCTTT. Its protein is CASSENGPGTEAFF.

This clone was recorded only once. The chain has TRBV2 and TRBJ2-5; maybe TRBD2 (7 bases). Trimming removed 6 bases at V and 4 bases at J, with 15 bases between. The germline CDR1 and CDR2 sequences are SNHLY and FYNNEI. This CDR3 contains 14 residues. The CDR3 here is CASRGGGGAETQYF. In DNA, the CDR3 is TGTGCCAGCAGGGGAGGGGGGGGCGCAGAGACCCAGTACTTC. The complete variable domain, with remaining parts taken from reference TRBV2 and TRBJ2-5, reads EPEVTQTPSHQVTQMGQEVILRCVPISNHLYFYWYRQILGQKVEFLVSFYNNEISEKSEIFDDQFSVERPDGSNFTLKIRSTKLEDSAMYFCASRGGGGAETQYFGPGTRLLVL.

The V and J genes are TRBV10-3 and TRBJ1-2; D uncertain. Germline V gene sequence: CDR1 ENHRY, CDR2 SYGVKD. V dropped 10 bases and J dropped 6 bases, with 18 bases sitting between them. The CDR3 is 13 amino acids. CDR3 DNA sequence: TGTGCCACCTATGTGGAGGGAGAGGATGGCTACACCTTC. It translates to CATYVEGEDGYTF.